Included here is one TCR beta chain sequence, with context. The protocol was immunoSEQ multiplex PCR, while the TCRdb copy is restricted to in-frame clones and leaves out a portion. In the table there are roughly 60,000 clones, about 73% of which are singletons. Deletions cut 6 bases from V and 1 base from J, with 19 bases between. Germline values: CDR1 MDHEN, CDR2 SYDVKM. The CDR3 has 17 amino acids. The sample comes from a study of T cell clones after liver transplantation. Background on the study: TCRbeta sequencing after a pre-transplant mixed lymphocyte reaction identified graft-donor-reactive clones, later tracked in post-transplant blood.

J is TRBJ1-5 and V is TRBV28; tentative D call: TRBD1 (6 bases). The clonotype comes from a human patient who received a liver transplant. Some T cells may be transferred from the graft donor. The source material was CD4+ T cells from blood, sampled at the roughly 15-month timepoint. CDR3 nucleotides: TGTGCCAGCAGCCTCCCCGGTGGGGGGCAGAGCAATCAGCCCCAGCATTTT. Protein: CASSLPGGGQSNQPQHF.